The T cell receptor beta chain described here comes from a study of PD-L1 blockade in urothelial cancer. The overall study: Blood analysis was done at 3 weeks (second dose) and 6 weeks after treatment began. Median blood clonality was roughly 0.078, with around 77,000 unique TCRs.

V was clipped by 4 bases and J by 0 bases; unmatched bases: 10. The CDR3 sequence is 17 residues long. CDR1 is PRHDT, CDR2 FYEKMQ, per germline (reference sequence). This clone came up a few times. This table comes from immunoSEQ multiplex PCR, and its TCRdb copy is limited to in-frame clones, with some not included. The sample has approximately 71,000 clones; roughly nine tenths are singletons. The chain recombines TRBV13 with TRBJ1-1; TRBD1 agrees at 8 bases. The receptor was isolated from a man aged 55-75 years with urothelial cancer. The sample consisted of PBMCs, taken around atezolizumab (anti-PD-L1) treatment. This CDR3 is CASSSGGTGYMNTEAFF. The CDR3 DNA reads TGTGCCAGCAGCTCAGGGGGGACAGGTTACATGAACACTGAAGCTTTCTTT.